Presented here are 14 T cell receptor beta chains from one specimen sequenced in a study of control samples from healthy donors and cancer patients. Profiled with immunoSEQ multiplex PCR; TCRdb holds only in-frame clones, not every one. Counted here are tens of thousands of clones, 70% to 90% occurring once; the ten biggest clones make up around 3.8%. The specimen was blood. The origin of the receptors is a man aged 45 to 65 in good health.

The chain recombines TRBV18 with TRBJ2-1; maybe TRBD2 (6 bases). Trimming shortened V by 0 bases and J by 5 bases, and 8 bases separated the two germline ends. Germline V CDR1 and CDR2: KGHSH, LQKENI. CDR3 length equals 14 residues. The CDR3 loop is CASSPPGLNNEQFF. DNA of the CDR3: TGTGCCAGCTCACCACCGGGACTTAACAATGAGCAGTTCTTC.

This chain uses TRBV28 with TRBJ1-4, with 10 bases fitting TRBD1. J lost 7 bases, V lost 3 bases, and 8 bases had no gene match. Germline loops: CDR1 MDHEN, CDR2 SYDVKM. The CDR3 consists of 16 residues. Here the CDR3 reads CASSLYPGTGAEKLFF. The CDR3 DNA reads TGTGCCAGCAGTTTGTACCCCGGGACAGGGGCTGAAAAACTGTTTTTT.

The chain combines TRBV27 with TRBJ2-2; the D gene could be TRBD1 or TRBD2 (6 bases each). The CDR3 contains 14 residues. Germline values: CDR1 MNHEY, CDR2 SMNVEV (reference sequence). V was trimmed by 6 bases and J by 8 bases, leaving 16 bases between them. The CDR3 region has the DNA TGTGCCAGCAGGACGGGGGCCCGAACGGGGGAGCTGTTTTTT. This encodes CASRTGARTGELFF.

The CDR3 sequence is CASSKARGNQPQHF. Written as DNA, the CDR3 is TGTGCCAGCAGCAAAGCCAGGGGTAATCAGCCCCAGCATTTT. J is TRBJ1-5 and V is TRBV21-1; TRBD1, the D gene given by the table, was not confirmed from the DNA. TRBV21-1 is listed as a pseudogene. This CDR3 contains 14 residues.

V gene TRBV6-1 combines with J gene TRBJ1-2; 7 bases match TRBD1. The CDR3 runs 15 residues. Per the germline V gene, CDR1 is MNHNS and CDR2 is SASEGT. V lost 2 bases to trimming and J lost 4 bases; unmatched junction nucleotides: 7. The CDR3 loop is CASSESRGLVYGYTF. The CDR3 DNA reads TGTGCCAGCAGTGAATCCAGGGGGTTAGTCTATGGCTACACCTTC.

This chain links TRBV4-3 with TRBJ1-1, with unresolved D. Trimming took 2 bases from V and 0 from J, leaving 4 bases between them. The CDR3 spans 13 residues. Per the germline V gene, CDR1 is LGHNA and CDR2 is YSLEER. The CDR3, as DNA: TGCGCCAGCAGCCAAAGCTTGAACACTGAAGCTTTCTTT. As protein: CASSQSLNTEAFF.

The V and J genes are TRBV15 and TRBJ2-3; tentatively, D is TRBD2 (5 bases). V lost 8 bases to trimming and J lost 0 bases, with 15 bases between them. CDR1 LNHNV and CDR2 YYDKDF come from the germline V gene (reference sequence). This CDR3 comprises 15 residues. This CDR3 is CATSSDWASTDTQYF. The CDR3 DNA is TGTGCCACCTCGTCGGACTGGGCCAGCACAGATACGCAGTATTTT.

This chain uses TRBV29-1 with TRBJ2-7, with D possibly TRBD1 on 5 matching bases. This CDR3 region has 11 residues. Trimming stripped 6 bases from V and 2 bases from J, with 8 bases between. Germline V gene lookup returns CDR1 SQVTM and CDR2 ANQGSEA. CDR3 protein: CSVQGAYEQYF. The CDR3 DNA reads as TGCAGCGTCCAAGGGGCCTACGAGCAGTACTTC.

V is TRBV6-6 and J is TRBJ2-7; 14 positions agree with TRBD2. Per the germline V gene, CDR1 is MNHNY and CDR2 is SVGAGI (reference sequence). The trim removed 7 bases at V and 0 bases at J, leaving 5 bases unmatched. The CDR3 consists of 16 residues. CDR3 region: CASKGLAGVNSYEQYF. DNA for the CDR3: TGTGCCAGCAAGGGACTAGCGGGAGTTAACTCCTACGAGCAGTACTTC.

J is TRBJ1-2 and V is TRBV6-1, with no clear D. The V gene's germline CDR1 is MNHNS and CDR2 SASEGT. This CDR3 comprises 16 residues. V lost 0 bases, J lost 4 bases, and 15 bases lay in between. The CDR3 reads CASSEAASGRFYGYTF. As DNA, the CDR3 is TGTGCCAGCAGTGAAGCGGCATCTGGACGGTTCTATGGCTACACCTTC.

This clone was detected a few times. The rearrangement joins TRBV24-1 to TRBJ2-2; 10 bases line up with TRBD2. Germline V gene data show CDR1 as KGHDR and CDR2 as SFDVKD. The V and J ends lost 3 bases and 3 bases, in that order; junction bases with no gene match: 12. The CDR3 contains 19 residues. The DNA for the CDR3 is TGTGCCACCAGTGATCGGTTAGGAGCGGGAGGGCTGTACACCGGGGAGCTGTTTTTT. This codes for CATSDRLGAGGLYTGELFF.

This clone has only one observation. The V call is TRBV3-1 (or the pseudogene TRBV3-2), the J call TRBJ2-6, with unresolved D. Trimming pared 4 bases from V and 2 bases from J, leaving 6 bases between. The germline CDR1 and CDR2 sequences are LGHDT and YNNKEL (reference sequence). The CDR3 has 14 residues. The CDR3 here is CASSPPTGANVLTF. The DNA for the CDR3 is TGTGCCAGCAGCCCCCCCACTGGGGCCAACGTCCTGACTTTC.

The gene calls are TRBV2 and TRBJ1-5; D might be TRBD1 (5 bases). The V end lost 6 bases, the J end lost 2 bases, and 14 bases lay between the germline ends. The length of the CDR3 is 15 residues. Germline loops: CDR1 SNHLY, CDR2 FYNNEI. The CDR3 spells CASRVLGVGNQPQHF. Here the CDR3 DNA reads TGTGCCAGCAGAGTGTTGGGGGTGGGCAATCAGCCCCAGCATTTT. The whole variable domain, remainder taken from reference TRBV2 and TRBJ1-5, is EPEVTQTPSHQVTQMGQEVILRCVPISNHLYFYWYRQILGQKVEFLVSFYNNEISEKSEIFDDQFSVERPDGSNFTLKIRSTKLEDSAMYFCASRVLGVGNQPQHFGDGTRLSIL.

CDR3 nucleotides: TGTGCCAGCAGCCCCGTCGGCCAATGGGAGCAGTTCTTC. This gives the protein CASSPVGQWEQFF. The chain couples TRBV27 to TRBJ2-1; D is ambiguous. Germline values: CDR1 MNHEY, CDR2 SMNVEV (reference sequence). Trimming took off 6 bases at V and 10 bases at J, with 16 bases between the two ends. The CDR3 totals 13 residues.